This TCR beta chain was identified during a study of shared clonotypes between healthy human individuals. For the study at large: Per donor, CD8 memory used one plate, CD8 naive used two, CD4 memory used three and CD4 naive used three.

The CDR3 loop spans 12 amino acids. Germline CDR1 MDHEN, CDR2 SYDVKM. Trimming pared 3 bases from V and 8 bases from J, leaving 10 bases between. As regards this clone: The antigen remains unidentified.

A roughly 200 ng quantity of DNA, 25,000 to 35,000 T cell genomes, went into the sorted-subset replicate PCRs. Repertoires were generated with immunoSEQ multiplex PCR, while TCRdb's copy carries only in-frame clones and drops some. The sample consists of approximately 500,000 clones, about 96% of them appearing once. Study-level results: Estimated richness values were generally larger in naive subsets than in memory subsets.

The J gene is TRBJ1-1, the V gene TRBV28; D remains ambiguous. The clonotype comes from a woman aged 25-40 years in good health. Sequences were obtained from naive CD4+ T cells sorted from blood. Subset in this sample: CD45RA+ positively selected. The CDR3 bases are TGTGCCAGCAGTTTCAGACCGGAGGAAGCTTTCTTT. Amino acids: CASSFRPEEAFF.